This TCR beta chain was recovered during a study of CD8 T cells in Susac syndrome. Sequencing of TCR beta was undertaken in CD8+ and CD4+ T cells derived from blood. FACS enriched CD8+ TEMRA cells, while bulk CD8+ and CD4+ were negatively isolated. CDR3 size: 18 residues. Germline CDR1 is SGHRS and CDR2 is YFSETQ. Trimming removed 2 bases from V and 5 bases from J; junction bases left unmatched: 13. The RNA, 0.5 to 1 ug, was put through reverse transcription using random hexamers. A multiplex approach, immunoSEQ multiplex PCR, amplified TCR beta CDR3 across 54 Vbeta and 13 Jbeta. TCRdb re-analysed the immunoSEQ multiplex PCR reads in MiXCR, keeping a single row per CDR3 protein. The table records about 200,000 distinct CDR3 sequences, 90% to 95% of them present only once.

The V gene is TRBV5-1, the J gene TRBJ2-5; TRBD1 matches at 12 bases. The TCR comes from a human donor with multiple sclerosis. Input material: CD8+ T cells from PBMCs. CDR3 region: CASSLTGTGGAERETQYF. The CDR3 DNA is TGCGCCAGCAGCTTAACCGGGACAGGGGGCGCAGAGCGGGAGACCCAGTACTTC.